This TCR beta chain was sequenced in a study of T-cell reconstitution after alpha-beta-depleted transplantation in children. Study outcomes and limitations: A year had passed since transplant, and T-cell counts and diversity by then came mostly from newly produced T cells.

In germline, CDR1 is SGHKS, CDR2 YYEKEE (reference sequence). The V end lost 4 bases, the J end lost 5 bases, and 16 bases lay between the germline ends. The CDR3 has 14 amino acids. This clonotype showed up just a few times. Its antigen is as yet unknown. Molecular barcoding with unique molecular identifiers was used for the TCRbeta library. TCRdb passed the PCR reads through MiXCR, listing each CDR3 protein once. Altogether around 120,000 distinct CDR3 sequences are present, roughly 23% being singletons, with the ten largest covering 10% to 13%. The specimen comprised PBMCs, mostly from graft donor cells, sampled 180 days after TCRalphabeta/CD19-depleted stem cell transplant. The source of this sequence is a male patient between 2 and 15 years old who had a stem cell transplant for chronic granulomatous disease, so the T cells may come from the graft donor. The chain carries TRBV5-5 and TRBJ2-7; either TRBD1 or TRBD2 may fit D (5 bases each). The CDR3 DNA reads as TGTGCCAGCAGCATGGGACCTCAACACAACGAGCAGTACTTC. Amino acids: CASSMGPQHNEQYF.